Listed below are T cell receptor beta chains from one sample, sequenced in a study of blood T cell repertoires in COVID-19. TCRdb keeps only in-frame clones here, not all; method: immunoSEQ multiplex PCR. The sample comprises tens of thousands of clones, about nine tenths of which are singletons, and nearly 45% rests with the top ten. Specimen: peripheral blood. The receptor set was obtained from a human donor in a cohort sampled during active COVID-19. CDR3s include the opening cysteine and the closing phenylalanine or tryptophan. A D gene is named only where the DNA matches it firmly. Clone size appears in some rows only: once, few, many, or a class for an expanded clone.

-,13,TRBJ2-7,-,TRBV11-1,TGTGCCAGCAGCTTAGACAGGATCGCCGAGCAGTACTTC,CASSLDRIAEQYF
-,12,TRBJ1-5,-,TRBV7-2,TGTGCCAGCAGCCCAACCGGTGAGCCCCAGCATTTT,CASSPTGEPQHF
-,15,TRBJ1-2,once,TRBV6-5,TGTGCCAGCAGTTACAGAGGGAGAAAGGACTATGGCTACACCTTC,CASSYRGRKDYGYTF
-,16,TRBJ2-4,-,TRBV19,TGTGCCAGTACAAGCGGAGGGGTGAAGGCCAAAAACATTCAGTACTTC,CASTSGGVKAKNIQYF
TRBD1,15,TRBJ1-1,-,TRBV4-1,TGCGCCAGCAGCCAAGACGGGACAGGGGAGGGGGAAGCTTTCTTT,CASSQDGTGEGEAFF
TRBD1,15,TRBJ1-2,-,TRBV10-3,TGTGCCATCAGTGAGGGGACAGGGTCTTCCTATGGCTACACCTTC,CAISEGTGSSYGYTF
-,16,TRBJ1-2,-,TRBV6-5,TGTGCCAGCAGTTACTCGGCTACAGGGCGTAACTATGGCTACACCTTC,CASSYSATGRNYGYTF
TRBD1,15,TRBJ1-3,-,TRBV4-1,TGCGCCAGCAGCCCTTGGACAGGGGGGGGAAACACCATATATTTT,CASSPWTGGGNTIYF
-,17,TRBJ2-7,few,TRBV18,TGTGCCAGCCACAGTCGAGGCTCCCGCGGGAATCAGTACGAGCAGTACTTC,CASHSRGSRGNQYEQYF
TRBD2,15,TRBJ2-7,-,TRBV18,TGTGCCAGCTCACCTTTAGCGGGGGGCTCCTACGAGCAGTACTTC,CASSPLAGGSYEQYF
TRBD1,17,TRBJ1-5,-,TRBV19,TGTGCCAGTAGTATTGCGGGACAGGGTTATAGCAATCAGCCCCAGCATTTT,CASSIAGQGYSNQPQHF
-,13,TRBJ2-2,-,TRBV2,TGTGCCAGCTATCGGGACACCACCGGGGAGCTGTTTTTT,CASYRDTTGELFF
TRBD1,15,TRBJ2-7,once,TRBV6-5,TGTGCCAGCAGTTACCGGGACAGGGGGGCCTACGAGCAGTACTTC,CASSYRDRGAYEQYF
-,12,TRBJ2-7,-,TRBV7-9,TGTGCCAGCAGCTTATTAAGGGGGGAGCAGTACTTC,CASSLLRGEQYF
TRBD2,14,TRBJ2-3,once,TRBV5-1,TGCGCCAGTTTTAGCGGGGGGGCCTCGGATACGCAGTATTTT,CASFSGGASDTQYF
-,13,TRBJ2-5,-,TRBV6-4,TGTGCCAGCAGTAAGAGGCTTGGGGAGACCCAGTACTTC,CASSKRLGETQYF
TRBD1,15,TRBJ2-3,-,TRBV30,TGTGCCTGGAGTAAAGGGACAGCCAATACAGATACGCAGTATTTT,CAWSKGTANTDTQYF
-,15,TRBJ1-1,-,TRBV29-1,TGCAGCGTTGTCGGGGGGGCGACAGGCCTCACTGAAGCTTTCTTT,CSVVGGATGLTEAFF
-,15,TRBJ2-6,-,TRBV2,TGTGCCAACGGAGGCGTGACCGCTGGGGCCAACGTCCTGACTTTC,CANGGVTAGANVLTF
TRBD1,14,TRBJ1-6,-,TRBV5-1,TGCGCCAGCAGCTCGGGACAGAGGGATTCACCCCTCCACTTT,CASSSGQRDSPLHF
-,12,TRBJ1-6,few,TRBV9,TGTGCCAGCGGGACTCATAATTCACCCCTCCACTTT,CASGTHNSPLHF
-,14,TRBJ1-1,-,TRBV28,TGTGCCAGCAGTTTCCCGGGGGATCGGACTGAAGCTTTCTTT,CASSFPGDRTEAFF
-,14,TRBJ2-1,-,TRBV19,TGTGCCAGTACTCACAGGGATACCTACAATGAGCAGTTCTTC,CASTHRDTYNEQFF
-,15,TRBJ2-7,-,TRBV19,TGTGCCAGTAGTATCGGCAGGGGCCCCTCCTACGAGCAGTACTTC,CASSIGRGPSYEQYF
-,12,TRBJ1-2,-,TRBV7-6,TGTGCCAGCAGCCCGGGGGAAGGGGGCTACACCTTC,CASSPGEGGYTF
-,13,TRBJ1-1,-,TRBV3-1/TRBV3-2,TGTGCCAGCAAAGTAACAGGGAGCACTGAAGCTTTCTTT,CASKVTGSTEAFF
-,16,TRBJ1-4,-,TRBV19,TGTGCCAGTAGTATTACAGGTCGTGCAACTAATGAAAAACTGTTTTTT,CASSITGRATNEKLFF
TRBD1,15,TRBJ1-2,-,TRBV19,TGTGCCAGTAGTCCGCCCGGGACAGGCGATAATGGCTACACCTTC,CASSPPGTGDNGYTF
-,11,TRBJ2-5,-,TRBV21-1,TGTGCCAGCAGCCCCCTAGAGACCCAGTACTTC,CASSPLETQYF
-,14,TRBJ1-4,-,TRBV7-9,TGTGCCAGCAGTAAAGAGAATCCTAATGAAAAACTGTTTTTT,CASSKENPNEKLFF
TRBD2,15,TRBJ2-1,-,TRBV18,TGTGCCAGCTCACCAGGAACTAGCGGATACAATGAGCAGTTCTTC,CASSPGTSGYNEQFF
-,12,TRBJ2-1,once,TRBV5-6,TGTGCCAGCAGCAAAAACGCGGTTGAGCAGTTCTTC,CASSKNAVEQFF
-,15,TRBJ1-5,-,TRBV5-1,TGCGCCAGCAGCTTGGAGGGGATGAGCAATCAGCCCCAGCATTTT,CASSLEGMSNQPQHF
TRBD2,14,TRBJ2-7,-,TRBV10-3,TGTGCCATCAGTGAGAGCCGGGAGGAGCGCGAGCAGTACTTC,CAISESREEREQYF
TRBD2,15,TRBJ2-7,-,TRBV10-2,TGCGCCAGCAGGGACCGGACTAGCGCCCGGGACGAGCAGTACTTC,CASRDRTSARDEQYF
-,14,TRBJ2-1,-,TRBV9,TGTGCCAGCAGCCCTCCCACTAACAACAATGAGCAGTTCTTC,CASSPPTNNNEQFF
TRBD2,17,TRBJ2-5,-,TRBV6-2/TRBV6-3,TGTGCCAGCAGTTACCCCCTGACTAGCGGGAGCCAAGAGACCCAGTACTTC,CASSYPLTSGSQETQYF
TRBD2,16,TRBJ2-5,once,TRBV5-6,TGTGCCAGCAGGCCGGGAGGGGTCATGGGGAAAGAGACCCAGTACTTC,CASRPGGVMGKETQYF
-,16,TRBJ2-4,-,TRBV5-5,TGTGCCAGCAGCTTGTGGAGGGCGGTTAACAAAAACATTCAGTACTTC,CASSLWRAVNKNIQYF
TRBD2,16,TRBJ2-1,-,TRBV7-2,TGTGCCAGCAGCTTAGTGATCCAGCGGGGATACAATGAGCAGTTCTTC,CASSLVIQRGYNEQFF
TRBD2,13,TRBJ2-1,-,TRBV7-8,TGTGCCAGCCGAGGACTAGCGGTCAATGAGCAGTTCTTC,CASRGLAVNEQFF